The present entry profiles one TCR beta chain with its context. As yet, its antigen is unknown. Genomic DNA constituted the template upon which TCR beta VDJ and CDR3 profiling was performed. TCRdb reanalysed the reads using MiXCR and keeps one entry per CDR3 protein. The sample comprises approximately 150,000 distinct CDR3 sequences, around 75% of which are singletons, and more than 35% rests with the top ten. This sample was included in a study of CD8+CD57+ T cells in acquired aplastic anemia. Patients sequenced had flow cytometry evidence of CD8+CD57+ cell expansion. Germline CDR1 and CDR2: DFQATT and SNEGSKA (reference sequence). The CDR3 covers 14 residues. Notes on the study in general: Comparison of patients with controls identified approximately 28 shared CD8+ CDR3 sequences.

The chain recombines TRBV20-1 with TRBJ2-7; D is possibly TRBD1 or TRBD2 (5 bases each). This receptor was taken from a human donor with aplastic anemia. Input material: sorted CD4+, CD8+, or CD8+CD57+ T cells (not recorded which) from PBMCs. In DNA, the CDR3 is TGCAGCGTAGAGAGGAGAGGGGTCCCCTACGAGCAGTACTTC. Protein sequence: CSVERRGVPYEQYF.